This T cell receptor beta chain was captured by sequencing in a study of blood T cell repertoires in COVID-19. Whole-study context: From the United States, Italy and Spain came samples of acute and convalescent COVID-19.

Trimming at V came to 6 bases and at J to 4 bases, leaving 4 bases not matched to a gene. CDR1 is LNHDA, CDR2 SQIVND, per germline (reference sequence). CDR3 length equals 13 residues. Seattle's enrolled individuals joined amid active infection and were then monitored longitudinally. Assay used: immunoSEQ multiplex PCR; TCRdb lists only in-frame clones, some missing. The sample has a few hundred thousand clones, about 88% seen once. The sequence derives from a man aged 45-65 years with COVID-19, enrolled during active disease. What was sequenced was peripheral blood. The V call is TRBV19, the J call TRBJ2-7; 9 bases agree with TRBD1. Here the CDR3 reads CASSSDRGYEQYF. The CDR3 DNA is TGTGCCAGTAGCTCCGACAGGGGGTACGAGCAGTACTTC. Supplemented by reference TRBV19 and TRBJ2-7, the full variable domain reads DGGITQSPKYLFRKEGQNVTLSCEQNLNHDAMYWYRQDPGQGLRLIYYSQIVNDFQKGDIAEGYSVSREKKESFPLTVTSAQKNPTAFYLCASSSDRGYEQYFGPGTRLTVT.